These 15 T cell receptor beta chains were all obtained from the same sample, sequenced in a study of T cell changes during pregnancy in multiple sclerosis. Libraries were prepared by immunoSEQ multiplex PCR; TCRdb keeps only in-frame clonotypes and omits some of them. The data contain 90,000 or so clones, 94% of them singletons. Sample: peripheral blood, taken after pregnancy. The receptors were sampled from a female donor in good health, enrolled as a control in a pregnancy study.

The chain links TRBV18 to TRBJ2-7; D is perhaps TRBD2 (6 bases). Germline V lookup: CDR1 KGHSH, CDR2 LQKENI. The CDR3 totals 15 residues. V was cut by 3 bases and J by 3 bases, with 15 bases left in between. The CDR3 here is CASSPEKVSGYEQYF. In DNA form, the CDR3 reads TGTGCCAGCTCACCCGAGAAGGTTAGCGGCTACGAGCAGTACTTC. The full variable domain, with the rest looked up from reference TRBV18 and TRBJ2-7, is NAGVMQNPRHLVRRRGQEARLRCSPMKGHSHVYWYRQLPEEGLKFMVYLQKENIIDESGMPKERFSAEFPKEGPSILRIQQVVRGDSAAYFCASSPEKVSGYEQYFGPGTRLTVT.

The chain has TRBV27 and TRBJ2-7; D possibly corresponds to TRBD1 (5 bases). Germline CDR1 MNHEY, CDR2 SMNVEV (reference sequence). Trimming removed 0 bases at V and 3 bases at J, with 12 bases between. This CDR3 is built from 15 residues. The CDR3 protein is CASSLSGPGFYEQYF. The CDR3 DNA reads TGTGCCAGCAGTTTATCGGGGCCAGGATTCTACGAGCAGTACTTC.

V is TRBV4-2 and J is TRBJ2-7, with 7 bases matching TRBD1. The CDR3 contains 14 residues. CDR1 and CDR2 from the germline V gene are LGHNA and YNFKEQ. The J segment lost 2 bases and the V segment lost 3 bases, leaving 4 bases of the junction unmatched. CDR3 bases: TGTGCCAGCAGCCACCAGGGACAGACCTACGAGCAGTACTTC. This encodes CASSHQGQTYEQYF.

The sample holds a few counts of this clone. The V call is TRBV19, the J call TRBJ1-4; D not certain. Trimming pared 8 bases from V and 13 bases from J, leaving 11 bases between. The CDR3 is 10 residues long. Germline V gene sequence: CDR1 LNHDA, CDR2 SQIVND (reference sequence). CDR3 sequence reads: CASGDFGLFF. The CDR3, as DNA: TGTGCCAGTGGCGACTTCGGACTGTTTTTT. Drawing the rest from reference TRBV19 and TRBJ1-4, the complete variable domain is DGGITQSPKYLFRKEGQNVTLSCEQNLNHDAMYWYRQDPGQGLRLIYYSQIVNDFQKGDIAEGYSVSREKKESFPLTVTSAQKNPTAFYLCASGDFGLFFGSGTQLSVL.

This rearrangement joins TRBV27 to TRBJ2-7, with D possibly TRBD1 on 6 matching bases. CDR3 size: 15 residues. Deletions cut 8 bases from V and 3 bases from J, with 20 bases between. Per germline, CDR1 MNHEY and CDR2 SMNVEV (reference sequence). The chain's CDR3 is CASGYLDRTHYEQYF. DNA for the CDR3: TGTGCCAGCGGTTACCTGGACAGAACCCACTACGAGCAGTACTTC.

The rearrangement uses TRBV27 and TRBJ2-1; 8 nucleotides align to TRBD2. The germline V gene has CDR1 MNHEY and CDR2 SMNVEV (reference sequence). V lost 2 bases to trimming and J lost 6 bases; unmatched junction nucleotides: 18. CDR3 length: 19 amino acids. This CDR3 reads CASSLIGLAGGVYRNEQFF. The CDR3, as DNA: TGTGCCAGCAGTTTAATCGGTCTGGCGGGAGGAGTTTATCGCAATGAGCAGTTCTTC.

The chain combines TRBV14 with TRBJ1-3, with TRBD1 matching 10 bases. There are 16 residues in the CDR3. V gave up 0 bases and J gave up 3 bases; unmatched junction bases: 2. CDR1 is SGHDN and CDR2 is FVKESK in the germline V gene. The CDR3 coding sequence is TGTGCCAGCAGCCAAGAGACAGGGGGCCTTGGAAACACCATATATTTT. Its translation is CASSQETGGLGNTIYF. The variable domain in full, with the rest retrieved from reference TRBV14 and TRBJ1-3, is EAGVTQFPSHSVIEKGQTVTLRCDPISGHDNLYWYRRVMGKEIKFLLHFVKESKQDESGMPNNRFLAERTGGTYSTLKVQPAELEDSGVYFCASSQETGGLGNTIYFGEGSWLTVV.

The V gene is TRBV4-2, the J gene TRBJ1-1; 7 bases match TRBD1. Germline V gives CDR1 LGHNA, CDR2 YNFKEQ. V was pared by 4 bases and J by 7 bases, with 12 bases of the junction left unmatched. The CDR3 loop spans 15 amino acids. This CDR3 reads CASSRKRYWDSEAFF. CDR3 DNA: TGTGCCAGCAGCCGGAAAAGATACTGGGACAGTGAAGCTTTCTTT.

The CDR3 reads CASSAGTGAYTF. As DNA, the CDR3 is TGTGCCAGCAGCGCAGGGACAGGGGCCTACACCTTC. The chain uses TRBV7-9 and TRBJ1-2; 10 bases are a match to TRBD1. CDR1 is SEHNR and CDR2 is FQNEAQ in the germline V gene (reference sequence). Trimming at V came to 5 bases and at J to 10 bases, leaving 4 bases not matched to a gene. The CDR3 is 12 residues long.

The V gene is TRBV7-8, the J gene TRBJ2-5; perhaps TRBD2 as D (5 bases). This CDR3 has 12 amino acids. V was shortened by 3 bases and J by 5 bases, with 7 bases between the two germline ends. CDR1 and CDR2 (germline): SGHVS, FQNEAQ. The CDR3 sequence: CASSLWRETQYF. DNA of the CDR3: TGTGCCAGCAGCTTGTGGAGGGAGACCCAGTACTTC.

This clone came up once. The CDR3 loop reads CASSRDRYNEQFF. CDR3 nucleotides: TGTGCCAGCAGTCGGGACAGATACAATGAGCAGTTCTTC. This chain joins TRBV6-1 and TRBJ2-1, with 7 bases fitting TRBD1. This CDR3 comprises 13 residues. Trimming at V came to 5 bases and at J to 4 bases, leaving 2 bases not matched to a gene. Germline lookup yields CDR1 MNHNS and CDR2 SASEGT.

CDR3: CASEGPGASGYHTDTQYF. In DNA, the CDR3 is TGTGCCAGCGAAGGGCCGGGGGCTAGCGGGTATCACACAGATACGCAGTATTTT. The chain links TRBV7-4 to TRBJ2-3, with 8 bases that match TRBD2. CDR1 and CDR2 (germline): SGHVT, SQSDAQ. V trimming: 8 bases; J trimming: 2 bases; junction bases outside the gene matches: 18. The CDR3 runs to 18 residues.

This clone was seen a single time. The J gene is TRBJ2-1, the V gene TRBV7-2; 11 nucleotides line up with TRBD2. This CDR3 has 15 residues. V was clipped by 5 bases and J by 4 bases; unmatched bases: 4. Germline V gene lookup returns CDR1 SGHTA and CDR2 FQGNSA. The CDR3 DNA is TGTGCCAGCAGCCCCCGACTAGCGGGGTACAATGAGCAGTTCTTC. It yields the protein CASSPRLAGYNEQFF.

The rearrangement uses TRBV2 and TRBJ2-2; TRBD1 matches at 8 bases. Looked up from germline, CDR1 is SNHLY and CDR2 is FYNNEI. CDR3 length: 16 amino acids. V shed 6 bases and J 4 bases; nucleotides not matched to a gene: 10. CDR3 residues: CASRADRVVVTGELFF. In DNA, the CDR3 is TGTGCCAGCAGGGCGGACAGGGTGGTCGTCACCGGGGAGCTGTTTTTT. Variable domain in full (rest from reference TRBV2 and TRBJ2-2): EPEVTQTPSHQVTQMGQEVILRCVPISNHLYFYWYRQILGQKVEFLVSFYNNEISEKSEIFDDQFSVERPDGSNFTLKIRSTKLEDSAMYFCASRADRVVVTGELFFGEGSRLTVL.

The chain's CDR3 is CASSQETDRASGELFF. CDR3 bases: TGCGCCAGCAGCCAAGAAACTGACAGGGCGTCCGGGGAGCTGTTTTTT. This chain uses TRBV4-1 with TRBJ2-2, with 7 positions matching TRBD1. The V gene end was trimmed by 0 bases and the J gene end by 6 bases; junction bases not matched to a gene: 7. This CDR3 is built from 16 residues. The V gene's germline CDR1 is MGHRA and CDR2 YSYEKL.